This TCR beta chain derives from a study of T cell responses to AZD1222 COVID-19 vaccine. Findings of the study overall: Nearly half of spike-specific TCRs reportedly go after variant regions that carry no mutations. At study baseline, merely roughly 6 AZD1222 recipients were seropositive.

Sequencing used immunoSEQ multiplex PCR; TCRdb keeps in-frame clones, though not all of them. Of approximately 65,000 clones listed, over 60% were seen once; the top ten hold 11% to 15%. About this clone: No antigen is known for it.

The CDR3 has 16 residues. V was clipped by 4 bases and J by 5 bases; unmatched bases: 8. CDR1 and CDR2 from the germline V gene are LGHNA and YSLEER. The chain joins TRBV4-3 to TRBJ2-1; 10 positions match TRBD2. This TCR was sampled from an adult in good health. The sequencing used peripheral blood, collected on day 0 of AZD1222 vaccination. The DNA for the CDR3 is TGCGCCAGCAGCCGAATAGCGGGGGGCGCCCACAATGAGCAGTTCTTC. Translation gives CASSRIAGGAHNEQFF.